The rows below give T cell receptor beta chains drawn from one sample of a study of Ad26.COV2.S vaccination and SARS-CoV-2 variants. Generated by immunoSEQ multiplex PCR, the TCRdb table keeps only in-frame clones and is missing some. The profile shows fewer than 400,000 clones, approximately 90% of them singletons. This sample comprised peripheral blood, obtained in a trial of Ad26.COV2.S vaccine versus placebo. These receptors were collected from a person aged 18-60 years who received the Ad26.COV2.S COVID-19 vaccine or a placebo. The CDR3 runs from the conserved cysteine through the conserved F or W. A D gene is named only where the DNA matches it firmly. A row's size may be missing; if present it is once, few, many or a size class.

CDR3nt | CDR3aa | abundance | len | d_gene | j_gene | v_gene
TGTGCCAGCAGTTTTAAGCAGAACACTGAAGCTTTCTTT | CASSFKQNTEAFF | - | 13 | - | TRBJ1-1 | TRBV27
TGTGCCAGCAGCTTGCCCTCCAAAAACATTCAGTACTTC | CASSLPSKNIQYF | - | 13 | - | TRBJ2-4 | TRBV7-2
TGTGCCTGGACAGGGAGTCCCAATGAAAAACTGTTTTTT | CAWTGSPNEKLFF | - | 13 | - | TRBJ1-4 | TRBV30
TGTGCCAGCAGCTTGTGGGGGGGCGGGCGGGGCTACACCTTC | CASSLWGGGRGYTF | - | 14 | - | TRBJ1-2 | TRBV5-4
TGTGCCAGTAGTCAGGAGGGGGCGCGTCCCTCCTATGGCTACACCTTC | CASSQEGARPSYGYTF | - | 16 | TRBD1 | TRBJ1-2 | TRBV19
TGTGCCAGTAGCCGGGACAGAACCTACAATGAGCAGTTCTTC | CASSRDRTYNEQFF | - | 14 | TRBD1 | TRBJ2-1 | TRBV19
TGTGCCAGCAGCCAACACAGGGGAGGGTCTGGCTACACCTTC | CASSQHRGGSGYTF | - | 14 | TRBD1 | TRBJ1-2 | TRBV3-1/TRBV3-2
TGTGCCATCAGCCCGACTAGCGAGGGCACCGGGGAGCTGTTTTTT | CAISPTSEGTGELFF | - | 15 | TRBD2 | TRBJ2-2 | TRBV10-3
TGTGCCAGCAGTCGAACCAATGAGCAGTTCTTC | CASSRTNEQFF | - | 11 | - | TRBJ2-1 | TRBV5-4
TGTGCCAGCAGTTACTCGATGTCCGGGGAGAACACTGAAGCTTTCTTT | CASSYSMSGENTEAFF | few | 16 | - | TRBJ1-1 | TRBV6-5
TGTGCCAGCAGAAAAACTCGGGACACCGGGGAGCTGTTTTTT | CASRKTRDTGELFF | - | 14 | - | TRBJ2-2 | TRBV6-5
TGTGCCAGTAGTATAGATCCCAGCGAGGATACGCAGTATTTT | CASSIDPSEDTQYF | - | 14 | - | TRBJ2-3 | TRBV19
TGTGCCACCAGCAGAGGGATAGGAAGCCCAGGAGAGACCCAGTACTTC | CATSRGIGSPGETQYF | - | 16 | - | TRBJ2-5 | TRBV15
TGTGCCAGCAGTCCCCCTCTAAAGGAGAGCTCCTACAATGAGCAGTTCTTC | CASSPPLKESSYNEQFF | - | 17 | - | TRBJ2-1 | TRBV25-1
TGTGCCAGCAGCCCTGTTTCGAACACTGAAGCTTTCTTT | CASSPVSNTEAFF | - | 13 | - | TRBJ1-1 | TRBV3-1/TRBV3-2
TGTGCCAGCAGCTTGAACACTGAAGCTTTCTTT | CASSLNTEAFF | - | 11 | - | TRBJ1-1 | TRBV5-6
TGTGCCAGCAGCTTAGGGTCAGATAACACTGAAGCTTTCTTT | CASSLGSDNTEAFF | - | 14 | - | TRBJ1-1 | TRBV7-2
TGTGCCAGCTCGGAGCGTAGCTCCTACAATGAGCAGTTCTTC | CASSERSSYNEQFF | - | 14 | - | TRBJ2-1 | TRBV6-5
TGCAGCGCTGAAACAGGGGGTAGAGATACGCAGTATTTT | CSAETGGRDTQYF | once | 13 | TRBD1 | TRBJ2-3 | TRBV29-1
TGTGCCAGCAGCTGGGGGTTGGCAGATACGCAGTATTTT | CASSWGLADTQYF | - | 13 | - | TRBJ2-3 | TRBV7-2
TGTGCCAGCAGTGAGACAGAGAACACTGAAGCTTTCTTT | CASSETENTEAFF | - | 13 | - | TRBJ1-1 | TRBV25-1
TGCGCCAGCAGCCAAGAGGCCAGGTCCAACTATGGCTACACCTTC | CASSQEARSNYGYTF | - | 15 | - | TRBJ1-2 | TRBV4-1
TGTGCCAGTAGTAGGAGGGGTAAGGACACTGAAGCTTTCTTT | CASSRRGKDTEAFF | - | 14 | - | TRBJ1-1 | TRBV19
TGTGCCAGTAGTCTAGGACAGAACAATGAGCAGTTCTTC | CASSLGQNNEQFF | once | 13 | - | TRBJ2-1 | TRBV19
TGTGCCAGCAGTGAGCAGGGCCAAGAGACCCAGTACTTC | CASSEQGQETQYF | - | 13 | - | TRBJ2-5 | TRBV2
TGTGCCAGCAGTTTGATTGGGACTAGGATTCTGTACGAGCAGTACTTC | CASSLIGTRILYEQYF | - | 16 | TRBD2 | TRBJ2-7 | TRBV27
TGTGCCAGCTCACCACAGGATAACTATGGCTACACCTTC | CASSPQDNYGYTF | - | 13 | - | TRBJ1-2 | TRBV18
TGTGCCAGCAGCCCCCCAGGGGTAATCTACGAGCAGTACTTC | CASSPPGVIYEQYF | - | 14 | - | TRBJ2-7 | TRBV7-2